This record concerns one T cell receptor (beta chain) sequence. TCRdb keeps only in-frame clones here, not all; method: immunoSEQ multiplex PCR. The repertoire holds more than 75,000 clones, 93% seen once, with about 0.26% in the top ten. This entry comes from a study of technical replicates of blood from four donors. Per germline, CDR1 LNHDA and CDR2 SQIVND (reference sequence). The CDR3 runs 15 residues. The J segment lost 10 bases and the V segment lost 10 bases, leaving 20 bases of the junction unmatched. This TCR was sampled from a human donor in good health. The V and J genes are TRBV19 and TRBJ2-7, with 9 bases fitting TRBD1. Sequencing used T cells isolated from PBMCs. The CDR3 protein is CATSHTGTGKGVQYF. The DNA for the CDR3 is TGTGCCACCTCTCATACCGGGACAGGGAAAGGTGTACAGTACTTC.